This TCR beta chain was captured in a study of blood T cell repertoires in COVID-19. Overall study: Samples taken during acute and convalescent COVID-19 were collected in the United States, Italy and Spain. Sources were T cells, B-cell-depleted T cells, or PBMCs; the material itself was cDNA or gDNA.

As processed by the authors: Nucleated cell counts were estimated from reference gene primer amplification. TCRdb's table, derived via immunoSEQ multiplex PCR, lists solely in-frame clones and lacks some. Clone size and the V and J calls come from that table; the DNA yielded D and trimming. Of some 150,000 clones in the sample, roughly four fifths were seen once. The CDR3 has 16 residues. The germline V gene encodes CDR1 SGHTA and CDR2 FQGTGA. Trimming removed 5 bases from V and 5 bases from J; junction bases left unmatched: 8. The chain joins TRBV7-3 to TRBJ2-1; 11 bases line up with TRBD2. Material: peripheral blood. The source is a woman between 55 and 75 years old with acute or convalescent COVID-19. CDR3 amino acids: CASSRSTSGNHNEQFF. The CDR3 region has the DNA TGTGCCAGCAGCCGCTCGACTAGCGGGAACCACAATGAGCAGTTCTTC.